A single sample gave rise to the 20 T cell receptor beta chains below, sequenced in a study of T cell changes during pregnancy in multiple sclerosis. The repertoire was sequenced with immunoSEQ multiplex PCR; TCRdb's copy has only in-frame clones and lacks some. This table has roughly 100,000 clones, about 90% appearing once. Source: peripheral blood, taken after pregnancy. The receptors here all came from a female donor with multiple sclerosis, enrolled in a pregnancy study.

There are a few counts of this clone. This CDR3 is CAISDPTGGNEKLFF. In DNA form, the CDR3 reads TGTGCCATCAGTGACCCGACAGGGGGCAATGAAAAACTGTTTTTT. J is TRBJ1-4 and V is TRBV10-3, with 10 bases that match TRBD1. The V gene end was trimmed by 3 bases and the J gene end by 5 bases; junction bases not matched to a gene: 3. From germline, CDR1 is ENHRY and CDR2 SYGVKD. The CDR3 sequence is 15 residues long.

The chain links TRBV29-1 to TRBJ2-7; TRBD2 agrees at 10 bases. CDR3 length: 13 residues. In germline, CDR1 is SQVTM, CDR2 ANQGSEA. V shed 7 bases, J shed 0 bases, and the junction held 3 bases outside the gene matches. CDR3 amino acids: CSAASGGSYEQYF. The CDR3 DNA sequence: TGCAGCGCAGCTAGCGGGGGCTCCTACGAGCAGTACTTC.

This clone was detected many times. The rearrangement uses TRBV27 and TRBJ1-2, with TRBD1 matching over 10 bases. There are 15 residues in the CDR3. The ends lost 6 bases at V and 4 bases at J; junction bases unmatched: 8. Per germline, CDR1 MNHEY and CDR2 SMNVEV (reference sequence). As DNA, the CDR3 is TGTGCCAGCAGAACCGGGACAGGGGACTTCTATGGCTACACCTTC. Protein sequence: CASRTGTGDFYGYTF.

This clone has a single count. CDR3 region: CASSVAGLIGHEQFF. DNA for the CDR3: TGTGCCAGCAGCGTAGCCGGGTTGATAGGTCATGAGCAGTTCTTC. The chain combines TRBV9 with TRBJ2-1; no reliable D call. CDR1 is SGDLS and CDR2 is YYNGEE in the germline V gene. V lost 0 bases and J 8 bases, leaving 15 bases between the germline ends. The CDR3 sequence is 15 residues long.

This chain uses TRBV11-2 with TRBJ1-2; tentative D call: TRBD1 (6 bases). The CDR3 is made up of 13 amino acids. V was clipped by 5 bases and J by 5 bases, with 12 bases between them. CDR1 SGHAT and CDR2 FQNNGV come from the germline V gene. For the CDR3, the DNA is TGTGCCAGCAGCCTGGACAGCCCTTATGGCTACACCTTC. It encodes CASSLDSPYGYTF.

The J gene is TRBJ2-1, the V gene TRBV6-1, with D maybe TRBD1 (5 bases). CDR1 and CDR2 (germline): MNHNS, SASEGT. This CDR3 is built from 15 residues. V lost 8 bases, J lost 5 bases, and 19 bases lay in between. The CDR3 nucleotides are TGTGCCAGCCGCTTAGCCAGGGTGTTACACAATGAGCAGTTCTTC. Its translation: CASRLARVLHNEQFF.

This chain links TRBV27 with TRBJ1-2; D gene unclear. Germline V gene lookup returns CDR1 MNHEY and CDR2 SMNVEV (reference sequence). Trimming pared 6 bases from V and 3 bases from J, leaving 14 bases between. The CDR3 covers 14 residues. The CDR3 spells CASRSPQQHYGYTF. The CDR3 bases are TGTGCCAGCAGATCTCCCCAACAGCACTATGGCTACACCTTC.

V gene TRBV30 combines with J gene TRBJ1-5; possibly TRBD1 for D (6 bases). The germline CDR1 and CDR2 sequences are GTSNPN and SVGIG (reference sequence). CDR3 size: 17 residues. With 0 bases removed from V and 5 bases from J, the gap between germline ends came to 20 bases. The CDR3 DNA is TGTGCCTGGAGTGTAAATCGGGGGGCGCGGGAGGATCAGCCCCAGCATTTT. Translating gives CAWSVNRGAREDQPQHF.

The rearrangement links TRBV23-1 to TRBJ2-7, with a possible D match to TRBD2 (6 bases). TRBV23-1 is filed as an ORF, its function uncertain. The CDR3 extends over 17 amino acids. V shed 2 bases and J shed 2 bases, with 19 bases lying between them. CDR3 in DNA: TGCGCCAGCAGTCAAATGGGGTCGCGGGGACTTACCTACGAGCAGTACTTC. Translating gives CASSQMGSRGLTYEQYF.

The chain recombines TRBV30 with TRBJ1-1; unclear D gene. The CDR3 has 11 residues. V lost 5 bases and J 1 base, leaving 5 bases between the germline ends. The germline gives CDR1 GTSNPN, CDR2 SVGIG (reference sequence). CDR3 amino acids: CAWASNTEAFF. The CDR3 DNA is TGTGCCTGGGCGTCGAACACTGAAGCTTTCTTT.

The chain carries TRBV28 and TRBJ1-2; 8 bases map to TRBD1. Germline V gene data show CDR1 as MDHEN and CDR2 as SYDVKM. V shed 4 bases, J shed 5 bases, and the junction held 3 bases outside the gene matches. CDR3 length: 13 amino acids. DNA for the CDR3: TGTGCCAGCAGTTACCGGGACAGGTATGGCTACACCTTC. Translated: CASSYRDRYGYTF.

The chain combines TRBV7-8 with TRBJ2-3, with D possibly being TRBD1 (5 bases). The CDR3 length is 12 residues. CDR1 and CDR2 (germline): SGHVS, FQNEAQ. Deletions cut 4 bases from V and 6 bases from J, with 8 bases between. The CDR3 nucleotides read TGTGCCAGCAGCTCCTCAGGGGATACGCAGTATTTT. This gives the protein CASSSSGDTQYF. Variable domain in full (rest from reference TRBV7-8 and TRBJ2-3): GAGVSQSPRYKVAKRGQDVALRCDPISGHVSLFWYQQALGQGPEFLTYFQNEAQLDKSGLPSDRFFAERPEGSVSTLKIQRTQQEDSAVYLCASSSSGDTQYFGPGTRLTVL.

The chain recombines TRBV5-4 with TRBJ2-2; the D gene is possibly TRBD2 (5 bases). Trimming left V 6 bases short and J 4 bases short, with 10 bases between. The CDR3 contains 13 residues. Germline V CDR1 and CDR2: SGHNT, YYREEE (reference sequence). The CDR3 loop reads CASMGTSTGELFF. The CDR3 bases are TGTGCCAGCATGGGTACTAGCACCGGGGAGCTGTTTTTT.

The J gene is TRBJ1-6, the V gene TRBV6-1; 7 positions agree with TRBD1. CDR3 length: 15 residues. Losses at the gene ends were 6 bases for V and 4 bases for J; bases not matched to a gene: 6. CDR1 MNHNS and CDR2 SASEGT come from the germline V gene. The CDR3 nucleotides are TGTGCCAGCAGCAGGGACAGCCTATATAATTCACCCCTCCACTTT. Residues: CASSRDSLYNSPLHF.

The chain employs TRBV7-2 and TRBJ1-1; D is uncertain. The CDR3 has 13 amino acids. Trimming left V 4 bases short and J 4 bases short, with 10 bases between. The germline V gene encodes CDR1 SGHTA and CDR2 FQGNSA. The CDR3 DNA sequence: TGTGCCAGCAGCTACGGACGGGGCACTGAAGCTTTCTTT. Residues: CASSYGRGTEAFF. Filled out from reference TRBV7-2 and TRBJ1-1, the complete variable domain reads GAGVSQSPSNKVTEKGKDVELRCDPISGHTALYWYRQSLGQGLEFLIYFQGNSAPDKSGLPSDRFSAERTGGSVSTLTIQRTQQEDSAVYLCASSYGRGTEAFFGQGTRLTVV.

This sequence joins TRBV7-9 and TRBJ1-1, with a weak D call TRBD1 (6 bases). Per the germline V gene, CDR1 is SEHNR and CDR2 is FQNEAQ (reference sequence). Trimming stripped 1 base from V and 2 bases from J, with 8 bases between. This CDR3 has 14 amino acids. CDR3 sequence reads: CASSLGTENTEAFF. CDR3 DNA: TGTGCCAGCAGCTTAGGGACAGAAAACACTGAAGCTTTCTTT.

CDR3 region: CASSQRWDGRGLSGNTIYF. For the CDR3, the DNA is TGCGCCAGCAGCCAAAGATGGGACGGCAGGGGGTTATCTGGAAACACCATATATTTT. The V gene is TRBV4-1, the J gene TRBJ1-3; 7 positions agree with TRBD1. In germline, CDR1 is MGHRA, CDR2 YSYEKL. The length of the CDR3 is 19 residues. V shed 2 bases and J 1 base; nucleotides not matched to a gene: 14.

The chain is built from TRBV5-1 and TRBJ1-6, with D possibly being TRBD1 (5 bases). The V and J ends lost 0 bases and 2 bases respectively, with 9 bases between them. Germline assignment: CDR1 SGHRS and CDR2 YFSETQ. The CDR3 covers 16 residues. The CDR3: CASSLGAGTYNSPLHF. In DNA form, the CDR3 reads TGCGCCAGCAGCTTGGGGGCAGGGACCTATAATTCACCCCTCCACTTT. Together with reference TRBV5-1 and TRBJ1-6, the CDR3 gives the full variable domain: KAGVTQTPRYLIKTRGQQVTLSCSPISGHRSVSWYQQTPGQGLQFLFEYFSETQRNKGNFPGRFSGRQFSNSRSEMNVSTLELGDSALYLCASSLGAGTYNSPLHFGNGTRLTVT.

This clone was seen many times. The chain recombines TRBV9 with TRBJ1-3, with D maybe TRBD1 (6 bases). The CDR3 consists of 14 residues. Trimming pared 5 bases from V and 0 bases from J, leaving 9 bases between. Germline V gene data show CDR1 as SGDLS and CDR2 as YYNGEE. This CDR3 is CASSRTDSGNTIYF. DNA of the CDR3: TGTGCCAGCAGTCGGACAGACTCTGGAAACACCATATATTTT.

The table lists this clone with a count of one. J is TRBJ1-3 and V is TRBV9; D possibly corresponds to TRBD1 (6 bases). The V gene lost 1 base and the J gene lost 0 bases, with 14 bases spanning the gap. The CDR3 has 17 amino acids. CDR1 SGDLS and CDR2 YYNGEE come from the germline V gene. The CDR3 spells CASSVYDRSTSGNTIYF. The CDR3 nucleotides are TGTGCCAGCAGCGTATATGACAGGTCAACCTCTGGAAACACCATATATTTT.